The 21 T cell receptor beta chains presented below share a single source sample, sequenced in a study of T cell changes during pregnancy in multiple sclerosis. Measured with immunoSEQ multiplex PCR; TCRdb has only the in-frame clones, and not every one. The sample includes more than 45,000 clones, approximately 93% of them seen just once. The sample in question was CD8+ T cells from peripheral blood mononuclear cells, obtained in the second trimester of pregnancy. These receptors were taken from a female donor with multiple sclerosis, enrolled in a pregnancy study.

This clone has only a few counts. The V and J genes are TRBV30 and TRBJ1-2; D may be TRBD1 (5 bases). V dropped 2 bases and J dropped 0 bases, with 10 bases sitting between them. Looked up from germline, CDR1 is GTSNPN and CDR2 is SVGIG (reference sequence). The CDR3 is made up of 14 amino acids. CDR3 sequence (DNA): TGTGCCTGGAGTTTAGGAGGGGCTAACTATGGCTACACCTTC. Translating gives CAWSLGGANYGYTF.

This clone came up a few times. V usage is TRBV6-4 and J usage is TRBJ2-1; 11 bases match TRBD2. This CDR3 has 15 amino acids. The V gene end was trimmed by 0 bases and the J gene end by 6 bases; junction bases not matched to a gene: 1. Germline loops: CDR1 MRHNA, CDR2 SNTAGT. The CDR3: CASSDSSGGANEQFF. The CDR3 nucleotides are TGTGCCAGCAGTGACTCTAGCGGGGGGGCCAATGAGCAGTTCTTC.

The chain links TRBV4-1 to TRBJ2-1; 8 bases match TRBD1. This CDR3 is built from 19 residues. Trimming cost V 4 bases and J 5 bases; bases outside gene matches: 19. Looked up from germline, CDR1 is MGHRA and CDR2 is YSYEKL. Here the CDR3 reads CASSPLKGQAPSADNEQFF. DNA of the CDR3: TGCGCCAGCAGCCCTCTGAAGGGACAGGCCCCATCCGCCGACAATGAGCAGTTCTTC.

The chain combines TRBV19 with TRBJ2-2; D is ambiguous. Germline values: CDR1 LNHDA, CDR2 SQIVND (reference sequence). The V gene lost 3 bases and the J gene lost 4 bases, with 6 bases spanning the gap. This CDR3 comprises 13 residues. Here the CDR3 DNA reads TGTGCCAGTAGTATTCGGTTCACCGGGGAGCTGTTTTTT. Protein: CASSIRFTGELFF.

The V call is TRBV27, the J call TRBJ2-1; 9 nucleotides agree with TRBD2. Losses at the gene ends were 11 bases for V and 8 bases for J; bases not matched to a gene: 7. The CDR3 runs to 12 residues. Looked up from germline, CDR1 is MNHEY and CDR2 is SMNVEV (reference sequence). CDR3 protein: CACSGGMDEQFF. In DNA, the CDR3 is TGTGCCTGTAGCGGGGGCATGGATGAGCAGTTCTTC.

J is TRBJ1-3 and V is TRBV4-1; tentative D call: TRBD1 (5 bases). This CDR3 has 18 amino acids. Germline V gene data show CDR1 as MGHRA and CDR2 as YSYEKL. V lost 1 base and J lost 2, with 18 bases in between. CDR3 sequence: CASSQVMGGTFTGNTIYF. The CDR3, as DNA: TGCGCCAGCAGCCAAGTTATGGGGGGTACCTTCACTGGAAACACCATATATTTT.

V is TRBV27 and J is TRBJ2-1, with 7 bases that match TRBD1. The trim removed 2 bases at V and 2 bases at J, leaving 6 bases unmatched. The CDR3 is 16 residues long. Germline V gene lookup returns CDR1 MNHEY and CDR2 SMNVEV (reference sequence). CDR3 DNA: TGTGCCAGCAGTTTAACCTACAGGGGCACCTACAATGAGCAGTTCTTC. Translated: CASSLTYRGTYNEQFF.

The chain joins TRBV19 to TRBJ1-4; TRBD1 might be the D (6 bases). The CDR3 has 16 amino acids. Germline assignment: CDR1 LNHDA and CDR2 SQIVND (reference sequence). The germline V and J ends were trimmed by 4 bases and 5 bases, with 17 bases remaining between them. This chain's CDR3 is CASSSNEAGENEKLFF. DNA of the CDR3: TGTGCCAGTAGTAGCAATGAGGCAGGGGAGAATGAAAAACTGTTTTTT.

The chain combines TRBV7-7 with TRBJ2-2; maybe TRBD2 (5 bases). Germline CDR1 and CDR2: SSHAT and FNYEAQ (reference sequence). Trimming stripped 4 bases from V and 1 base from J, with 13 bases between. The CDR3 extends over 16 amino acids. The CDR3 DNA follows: TGTGCCAGCAGCTCCCCCAGAGGACTGAACACCGGGGAGCTGTTTTTT. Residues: CASSSPRGLNTGELFF.

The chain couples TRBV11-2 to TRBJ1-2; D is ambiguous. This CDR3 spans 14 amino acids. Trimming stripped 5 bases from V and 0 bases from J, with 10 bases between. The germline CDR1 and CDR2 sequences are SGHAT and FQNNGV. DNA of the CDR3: TGTGCCAGCAGCCCCTCTCGAGCTAACTATGGCTACACCTTC. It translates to CASSPSRANYGYTF.

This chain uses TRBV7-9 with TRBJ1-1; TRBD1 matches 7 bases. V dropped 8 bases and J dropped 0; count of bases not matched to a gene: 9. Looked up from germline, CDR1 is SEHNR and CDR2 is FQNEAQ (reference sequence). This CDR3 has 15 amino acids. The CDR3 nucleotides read TGTGCCAGCGCGCAGGGTACAGGGGTGAACACTGAAGCTTTCTTT. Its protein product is CASAQGTGVNTEAFF.

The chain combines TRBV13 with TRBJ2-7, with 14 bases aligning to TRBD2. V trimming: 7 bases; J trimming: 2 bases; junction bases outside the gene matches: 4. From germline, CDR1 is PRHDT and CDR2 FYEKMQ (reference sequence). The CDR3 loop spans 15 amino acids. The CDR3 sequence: CASTLTSGRAYEQYF. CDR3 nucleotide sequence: TGTGCCAGCACCCTGACTAGCGGGAGGGCCTACGAGCAGTACTTC.

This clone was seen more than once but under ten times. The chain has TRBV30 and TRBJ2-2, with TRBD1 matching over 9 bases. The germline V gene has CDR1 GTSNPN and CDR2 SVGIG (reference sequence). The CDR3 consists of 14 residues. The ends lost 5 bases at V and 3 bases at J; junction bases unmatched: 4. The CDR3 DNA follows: TGTGCCTGGCGTGGGGACAGGGACACCGGGGAGCTGTTTTTT. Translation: CAWRGDRDTGELFF.

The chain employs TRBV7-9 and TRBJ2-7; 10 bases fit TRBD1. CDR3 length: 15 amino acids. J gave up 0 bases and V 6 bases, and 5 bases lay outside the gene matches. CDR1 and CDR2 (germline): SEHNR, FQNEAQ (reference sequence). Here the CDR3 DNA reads TGTGCCAGCAGTTCGTGGACAGGGGGCTCCTACGAGCAGTACTTC. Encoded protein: CASSSWTGGSYEQYF.

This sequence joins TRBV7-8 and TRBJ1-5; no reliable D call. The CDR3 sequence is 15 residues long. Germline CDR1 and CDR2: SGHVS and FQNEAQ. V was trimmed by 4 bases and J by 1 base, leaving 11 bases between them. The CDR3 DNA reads TGTGCCAGCAGCTCCAGCGAACGGAGCAATCAGCCCCAGCATTTT. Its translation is CASSSSERSNQPQHF.

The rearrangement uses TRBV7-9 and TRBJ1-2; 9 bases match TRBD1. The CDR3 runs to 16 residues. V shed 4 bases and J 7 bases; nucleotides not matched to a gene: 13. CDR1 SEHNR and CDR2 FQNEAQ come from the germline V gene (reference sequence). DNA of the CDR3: TGTGCCAGCAGCTCGCCACAGGGGGCGCTCTGGGGTGGCTACACCTTC. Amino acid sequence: CASSSPQGALWGGYTF.

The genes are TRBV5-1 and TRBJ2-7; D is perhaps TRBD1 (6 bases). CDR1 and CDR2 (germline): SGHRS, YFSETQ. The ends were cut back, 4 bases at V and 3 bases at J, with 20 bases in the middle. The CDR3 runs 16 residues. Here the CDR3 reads CASSPSSWTDSYEQYF. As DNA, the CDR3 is TGCGCCAGCAGCCCCTCTTCCTGGACAGATAGCTACGAGCAGTACTTC. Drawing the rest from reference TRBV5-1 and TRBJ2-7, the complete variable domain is KAGVTQTPRYLIKTRGQQVTLSCSPISGHRSVSWYQQTPGQGLQFLFEYFSETQRNKGNFPGRFSGRQFSNSRSEMNVSTLELGDSALYLCASSPSSWTDSYEQYFGPGTRLTVT.

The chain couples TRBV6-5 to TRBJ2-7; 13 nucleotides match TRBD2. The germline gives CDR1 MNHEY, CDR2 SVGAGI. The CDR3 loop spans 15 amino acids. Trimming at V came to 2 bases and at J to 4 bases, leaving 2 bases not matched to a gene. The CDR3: CASSYRTSGSYEQYF. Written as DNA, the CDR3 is TGTGCCAGCAGTTACCGGACTAGCGGGAGTTACGAGCAGTACTTC.

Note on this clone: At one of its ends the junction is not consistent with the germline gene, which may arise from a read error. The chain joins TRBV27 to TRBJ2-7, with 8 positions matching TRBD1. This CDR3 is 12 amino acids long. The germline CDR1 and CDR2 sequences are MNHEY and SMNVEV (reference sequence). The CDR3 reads CASSSDRDRWHF. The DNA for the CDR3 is TGTGCCAGCAGTTCAGACCGGGACAGGTGGCACTTC.

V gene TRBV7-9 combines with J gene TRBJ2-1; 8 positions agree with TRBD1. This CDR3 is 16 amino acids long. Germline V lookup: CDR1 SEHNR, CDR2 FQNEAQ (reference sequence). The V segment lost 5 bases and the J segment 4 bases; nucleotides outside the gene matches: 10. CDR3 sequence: CASSTGQGGSYNEQFF. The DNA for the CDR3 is TGTGCCAGCAGCACAGGACAGGGAGGTAGTTACAATGAGCAGTTCTTC.

The DNA of the CDR3 is TGTGCCAGCAGCCAGGGACTGACCTCCGGGACTAGCGGGAGTTACGAGCAGTACTTC. This translates into CASSQGLTSGTSGSYEQYF. The chain employs TRBV4-2 and TRBJ2-7; 14 nucleotides align to TRBD2. The junction had 14 bases not matched to a gene; V was cut back by 3 bases and J by 4 bases. Germline lookup yields CDR1 LGHNA and CDR2 YNFKEQ. This CDR3 is 19 amino acids long.